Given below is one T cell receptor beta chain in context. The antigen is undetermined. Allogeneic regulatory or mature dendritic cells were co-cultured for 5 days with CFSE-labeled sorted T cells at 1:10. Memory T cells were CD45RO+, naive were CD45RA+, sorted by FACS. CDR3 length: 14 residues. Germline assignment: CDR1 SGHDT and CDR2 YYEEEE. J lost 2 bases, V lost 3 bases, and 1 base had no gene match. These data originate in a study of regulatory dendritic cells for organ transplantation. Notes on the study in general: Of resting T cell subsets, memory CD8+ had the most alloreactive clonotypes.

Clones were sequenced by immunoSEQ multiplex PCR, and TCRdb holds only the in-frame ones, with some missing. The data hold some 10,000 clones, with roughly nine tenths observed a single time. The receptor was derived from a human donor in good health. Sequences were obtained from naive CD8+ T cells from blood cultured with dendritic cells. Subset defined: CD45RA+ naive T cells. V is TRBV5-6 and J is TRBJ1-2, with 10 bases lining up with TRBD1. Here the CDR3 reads CASSSGQGNYGYTF. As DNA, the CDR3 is TGTGCCAGCAGCTCGGGACAGGGGAACTATGGCTACACCTTC. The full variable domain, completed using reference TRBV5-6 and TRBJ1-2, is DAGVTQSPTHLIKTRGQQVTLRCSPKSGHDTVSWYQQALGQGPQFIFQYYEEEERQRGNFPDRFSGHQFPNYSSELNVNALLLGDSALYLCASSSGQGNYGYTFGSGTRLTVV.